The 22 T cell receptor beta chains below all came from one sample that was sequenced in a study of prognosis after radiotherapy for stage I lung cancer. With two-round multiplex PCR, TCR beta CDR3 sequences were amplified from genomic DNA. TRBV and TRBJ genes each had their own specific primers in first-round PCR. TCRdb used MiXCR to reprocess the multiplex PCR reads, holding one entry per CDR3 protein. This sample has fewer than 25,000 distinct CDR3 sequences, with about 36% found just once. Sequences were derived from PBMCs, sampled before or after stereotactic body radiation therapy (not recorded which). Every receptor here comes from a donor of 50 years or more with non-small cell lung cancer.

This clonotype was counted many times. This chain links TRBV24-1 with TRBJ2-7; 7 bases fit TRBD1. Germline V CDR1 and CDR2: KGHDR, SFDVKD. The CDR3 is 15 amino acids. The V gene end was trimmed by 4 bases and the J gene end by 3 bases; junction bases not matched to a gene: 8. CDR3 nucleotides: TGTGCCACCAGTGACCCCGGGACAGAAGTCTACGAGCAGTACTTC. The encoded protein is CATSDPGTEVYEQYF.

V and J are TRBV6-4 and TRBJ2-3; the D gene is possibly TRBD2 (5 bases). The V gene lost 2 bases and the J gene lost 0 bases, with 15 bases spanning the gap. The CDR3 has 17 residues. CDR1 and CDR2 (germline): MRHNA, SNTAGT. The CDR3 DNA follows: TGTGCCAGCAGTGACAATTATTCGGGATGTAGCACAGATACGCAGTATTTT. This sequence encodes CASSDNYSGCSTDTQYF.

This clonotype was observed many times. The chain recombines TRBV3-1 with TRBJ2-1, with 8 bases aligning to TRBD2. The V and J ends lost 2 bases and 5 bases, in that order; junction bases with no gene match: 8. Germline V lookup: CDR1 LGHDT, CDR2 YNNKEL (reference sequence). The CDR3 is 16 residues long. The CDR3 region is CASSQLSGSRNNEQFF. In nucleotides, the CDR3 is TGTGCCAGCAGCCAACTAAGCGGGAGCCGGAACAATGAGCAGTTCTTC.

This clonotype was recorded at least ten times. CDR3 sequence reads: CSAATGSPEAFF. DNA for the CDR3: TGCAGTGCCGCAACAGGGTCACCTGAAGCTTTCTTT. The J gene is TRBJ1-1, the V gene TRBV20-1, with D tentatively TRBD1 (6 bases). The CDR3 contains 12 residues. Germline loops: CDR1 DFQATT, CDR2 SNEGSKA (reference sequence). Trimming removed 6 bases from V and 6 bases from J, with 14 bases in between.

This clonotype was seen ten or more times. The chain joins TRBV10-3 to TRBJ2-7; 11 nucleotides match TRBD2. From germline, CDR1 is ENHRY and CDR2 SYGVKD. V was pared by 0 bases and J by 2 bases, with 0 bases of the junction left unmatched. The CDR3 covers 15 residues. In nucleotides, the CDR3 is TGTGCCATCAGTGAGTCTAGCGGGAGGGCCTACGAGCAGTACTTC. Translating it yields CAISESSGRAYEQYF.

The gene calls are TRBV4-1 and TRBJ1-2, with 9 bases lining up with TRBD1. The CDR3 sequence is 13 residues long. Per the germline V gene, CDR1 is MGHRA and CDR2 is YSYEKL. V dropped 4 bases and J dropped 4; count of bases not matched to a gene: 1. In DNA form, the CDR3 reads TGCGCCAGCAGCCGGACAGGGGCCTATGGCTACACCTTC. Its translation: CASSRTGAYGYTF.

This clonotype was seen repeatedly, ten times or more. The chain links TRBV19 to TRBJ2-6; D is undetermined. CDR1 is LNHDA and CDR2 is SQIVND in the germline V gene (reference sequence). Trimming stripped 7 bases from V and 0 bases from J, with 7 bases between. This CDR3 spans 14 amino acids. This CDR3 is CASMENSGANVLTF. The CDR3 DNA is TGTGCCAGTATGGAGAACTCTGGGGCCAACGTCCTGACTTTC.

With regard to this clonotype: This probably arose from a read error, given a far larger clone one base away. The V gene is TRBV12-3 or TRBV12-4, the J gene TRBJ1-5; D gene uncertain. Trimming left V 5 bases short and J 0 bases short, with 11 bases between. This CDR3 is 15 amino acids long. The CDR3 region is CASSQRSSSNQPQHF. In nucleotides, the CDR3 is TGTGCCAGCAGTCAACGCAGCAGTAGCAATCAGCCCCAGCATTTT.

This clonotype was counted at least ten times. J is TRBJ2-4 and V is TRBV19; TRBD1 aligns across 10 bases. The germline V gene encodes CDR1 LNHDA and CDR2 SQIVND (reference sequence). CDR3 length equals 16 residues. J was trimmed by 11 bases and V by 1 base; bases with no gene match: 11. The chain's CDR3 is CASSIAAGTGAPLQYF. Written as DNA, the CDR3 is TGTGCCAGTAGTATAGCAGCCGGGACAGGGGCCCCCCTTCAGTACTTC.

In its sample, this clonotype was seen many times. V gene TRBV20-1 combines with J gene TRBJ2-5; tentative D call: TRBD2 (7 bases). Per the germline V gene, CDR1 is DFQATT and CDR2 is SNEGSKA (reference sequence). There are 14 residues in the CDR3. The V and J ends lost 0 bases and 5 bases respectively, with 13 bases between them. The CDR3 sequence is CSARETGGPETQYF. The CDR3 bases are TGCAGTGCTAGAGAGACGGGGGGCCCGGAGACCCAGTACTTC.

To note about this clonotype: Given a much more abundant clone one base away, this may be a read error. The V call is TRBV19, the J call TRBJ1-5; D ambiguous. The CDR3 runs 15 residues. Looked up from germline, CDR1 is LNHDA and CDR2 is SQIVND (reference sequence). The V and J ends lost 7 bases and 0 bases respectively, with 13 bases between them. Written as DNA, the CDR3 is TGTGCCAGTATGTCGAGAGTTAATAGCAATCAGCCCCAGCATTTT. Translating gives CASMSRVNSNQPQHF.

With respect to this clonotype: This sequence is one base from a far larger clone and is likely a read error. The chain uses TRBV6-2 or TRBV6-3 and TRBJ1-6; D uncertain. Looked up from germline, CDR1 is MNHEY and CDR2 is SVGEGT. The CDR3 contains 13 residues. CDR3 coding DNA: TGTGCCAGCAGTTACTCCCTCTCCAGACCCATCCACTTT. It yields the protein CASSYSLSRPIHF.

Comment on this clonotype: With a far larger clone one base away, a read error is the likely cause. The chain carries TRBV6-9 and TRBJ2-7; D possibly matches TRBD1 or TRBD2 (5 bases each). The length of the CDR3 is 15 residues. Germline CDR1 is MNHGY and CDR2 is SVAAGI. Here the CDR3 DNA reads TGTGCCAGCAGGCAATCCGGGACCATATCCTACGAGAAGTACTTC. It translates to CASRQSGTISYEKYF.

The rearrangement uses TRBV19 and TRBJ2-7, with TRBD2 matching over 8 bases. Germline V lookup: CDR1 LNHDA, CDR2 SQIVND (reference sequence). This CDR3 region has 15 residues. With 3 bases clipped from V and 4 bases from J, the junction kept 8 bases outside the gene matches. CDR3 amino acids: CASSIVTSDYYEQYF. The DNA of the CDR3 is TGTGCCAGTAGTATTGTGACTAGCGATTATTACGAGCAGTACTTC. The full variable domain, with the rest looked up from reference TRBV19 and TRBJ2-7, is DGGITQSPKYLFRKEGQNVTLSCEQNLNHDAMYWYRQDPGQGLRLIYYSQIVNDFQKGDIAEGYSVSREKKESFPLTVTSAQKNPTAFYLCASSIVTSDYYEQYFGPGTRLTVT.

Of note for this clonotype: An end of the junction differs from the germline gene, which may be a read error. The chain joins TRBV13 to TRBJ2-7; D may be TRBD2 (5 bases). CDR1 is PRHDT, CDR2 FYEKMQ, per germline (reference sequence). CDR3 size: 16 residues. The CDR3 DNA reads TGTGCCAGCAGCTTAGGGCTAGCCCCAATCTCCTACGAGCATTACTTC. Translation gives CASSLGLAPISYEHYF. The full variable domain, completed using reference TRBV13 and TRBJ2-7, is AAGVIQSPRHLIKEKRETATLKCYPIPRHDTVYWYQQGPGQDPQFLISFYEKMQSDKGSIPDRFSAQQFSDYHSELNMSSLELGDSALYFCASSLGLAPISYEHYFGPGTRLTVT.

Many counts were recorded for this clonotype. The chain employs TRBV11-2 and TRBJ2-7, with D tentatively TRBD1 or TRBD2 (6 bases each). Trimming cost V 5 bases and J 3 bases, with 11 bases left between them. Germline CDR1 SGHAT, CDR2 FQNNGV. There are 13 residues in the CDR3. The CDR3 nucleotides are TGTGCCAGCAGCCTAGGGGGAGGCTACGAGCAGTACTTC. Its protein is CASSLGGGYEQYF.

This clonotype was recorded only once. J is TRBJ2-3 and V is TRBV20-1; 8 bases align to TRBD2. With V trimmed by 2 bases and J by 4 bases, 11 bases remained unmatched. CDR1 DFQATT and CDR2 SNEGSKA come from the germline V gene (reference sequence). This CDR3 has 16 residues. This chain's CDR3 is CSARYNRGRSSDTQYF. The CDR3 DNA reads TGCAGTGCTAGATATAATCGCGGGAGGTCCTCAGATACGCAGTATTTT.

This clonotype appeared a single time. V is TRBV27 and J is TRBJ2-3; 9 nucleotides match TRBD2. This CDR3 region has 17 residues. Germline assignment: CDR1 MNHEY and CDR2 SMNVEV (reference sequence). Unmatched junction bases numbered 8, after V lost 1 base and J lost 3 bases. In DNA form, the CDR3 reads TGTGCCAGCAGTTTATTGGGACTAGCTGGGGGGACAGATACGCAGTATTTT. It specifies CASSLLGLAGGTDTQYF.

This clonotype has ten or more counts. The chain links TRBV20-1 to TRBJ2-7; the D is unclear. Trimming took off 1 base at V and 6 bases at J, with 10 bases between the two ends. This CDR3 spans 12 amino acids. Looked up from germline, CDR1 is DFQATT and CDR2 is SNEGSKA (reference sequence). The CDR3 sequence is CSARARVSEQYF. Written as DNA, the CDR3 is TGCAGTGCTAGAGCGCGAGTATCCGAGCAGTACTTC.

J is TRBJ2-7 and V is TRBV20-1; 7 positions match TRBD1. In germline, CDR1 is DFQATT, CDR2 SNEGSKA (reference sequence). CDR3 size: 13 residues. V dropped 5 bases and J dropped 2; count of bases not matched to a gene: 6. The CDR3 loop is CSARDSSTYEQYF. The CDR3 DNA reads as TGCAGTGCTCGGGACAGCTCCACCTACGAGCAGTACTTC.

The table lists this clonotype with many counts. The genes are TRBV5-1 and TRBJ2-1, with D possibly matching TRBD2 (7 bases). V lost 4 bases and J 0 bases, leaving 14 bases between the germline ends. Germline V lookup: CDR1 SGHRS, CDR2 YFSETQ. The CDR3 sequence is 16 residues long. In nucleotides, the CDR3 is TGCGCCAGCAGCCCTGGGGGCGGGAGCTCCTACAATGAGCAGTTCTTC. It codes for CASSPGGGSSYNEQFF.

In this sample, this clonotype turned up many times. The V gene is TRBV3-1, the J gene TRBJ1-4, with D uncertain. The CDR3 length is 12 residues. The V and J ends lost 5 bases and 4 bases respectively, with 5 bases between them. Germline V gene data show CDR1 as LGHDT and CDR2 as YNNKEL (reference sequence). CDR3 sequence: CASSDFNEKLFF. As DNA, the CDR3 is TGTGCCAGCAGCGATTTTAATGAAAAACTGTTTTTT.